This entry concerns a single T cell receptor (beta chain). Original data processing: Reference gene primer amplification yielded estimated nucleated cell counts. Data came from immunoSEQ multiplex PCR; TCRdb stores just in-frame clones and leaves some out. V and J calls and clone size come straight from that table; D and trimming were deduced from the DNA. The repertoire has around 170,000 clones, less than 85% of them found once; the top ten carry about 3%. The data were obtained in a study of blood T cell repertoires in COVID-19. V shed 4 bases and J shed 4 bases, with 22 bases lying between them. This CDR3 contains 18 residues. Germline V lookup: CDR1 LNHNV, CDR2 YYDKDF (reference sequence).

The gene calls are TRBV15 and TRBJ2-2; possible D gene TRBD2, 6 bases. The clonotype comes from a woman of 80 years or more with acute or convalescent COVID-19. The sample was peripheral blood. The CDR3 region is CATSTPGGIPSFTGELFF. The CDR3 region has the DNA TGTGCCACCAGCACACCCGGAGGGATCCCCAGTTTCACCGGGGAGCTGTTTTTT. Filled out from reference TRBV15 and TRBJ2-2, the complete variable domain reads DAMVIQNPRYQVTQFGKPVTLSCSQTLNHNVMYWYQQKSSQAPKLLFHYYDKDFNNEADTPDNFQSRRPNTSFCFLDIRSPGLGDTAMYLCATSTPGGIPSFTGELFFGEGSRLTVL.